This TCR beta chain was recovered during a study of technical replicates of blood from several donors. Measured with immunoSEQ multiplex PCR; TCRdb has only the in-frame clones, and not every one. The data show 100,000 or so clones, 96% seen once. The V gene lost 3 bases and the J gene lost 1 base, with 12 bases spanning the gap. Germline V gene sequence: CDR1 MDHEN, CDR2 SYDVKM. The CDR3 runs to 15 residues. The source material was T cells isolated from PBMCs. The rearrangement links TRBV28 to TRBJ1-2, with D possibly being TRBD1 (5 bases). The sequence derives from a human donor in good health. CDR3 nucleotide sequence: TGTGCCAGCAGTTTTAAGGGGCCGCTTAACTATGGCTACACCTTC. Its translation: CASSFKGPLNYGYTF.